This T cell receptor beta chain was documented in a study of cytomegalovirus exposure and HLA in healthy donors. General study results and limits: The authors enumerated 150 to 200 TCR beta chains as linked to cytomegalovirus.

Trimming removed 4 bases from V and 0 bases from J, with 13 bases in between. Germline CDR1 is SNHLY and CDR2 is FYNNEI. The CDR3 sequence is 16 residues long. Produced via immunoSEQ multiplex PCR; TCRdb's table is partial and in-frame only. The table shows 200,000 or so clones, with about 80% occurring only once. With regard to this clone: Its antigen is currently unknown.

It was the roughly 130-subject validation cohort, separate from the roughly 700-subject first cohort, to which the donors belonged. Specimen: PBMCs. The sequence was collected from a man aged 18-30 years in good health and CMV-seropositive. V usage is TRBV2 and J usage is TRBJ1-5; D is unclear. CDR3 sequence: CASSVGPLYSNQPQHF. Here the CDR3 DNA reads TGTGCCAGCAGTGTTGGGCCCCTTTATAGCAATCAGCCCCAGCATTTT.